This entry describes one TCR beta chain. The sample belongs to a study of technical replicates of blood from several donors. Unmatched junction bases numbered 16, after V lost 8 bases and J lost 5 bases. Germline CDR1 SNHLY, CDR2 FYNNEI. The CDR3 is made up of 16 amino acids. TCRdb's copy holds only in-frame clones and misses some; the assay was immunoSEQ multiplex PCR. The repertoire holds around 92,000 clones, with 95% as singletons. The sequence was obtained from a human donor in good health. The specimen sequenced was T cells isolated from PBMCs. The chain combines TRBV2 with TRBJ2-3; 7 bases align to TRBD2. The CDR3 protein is CASGGERLAVLDTQYF. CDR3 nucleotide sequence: TGTGCCAGCGGTGGTGAGAGGCTAGCGGTACTAGATACGCAGTATTTT.